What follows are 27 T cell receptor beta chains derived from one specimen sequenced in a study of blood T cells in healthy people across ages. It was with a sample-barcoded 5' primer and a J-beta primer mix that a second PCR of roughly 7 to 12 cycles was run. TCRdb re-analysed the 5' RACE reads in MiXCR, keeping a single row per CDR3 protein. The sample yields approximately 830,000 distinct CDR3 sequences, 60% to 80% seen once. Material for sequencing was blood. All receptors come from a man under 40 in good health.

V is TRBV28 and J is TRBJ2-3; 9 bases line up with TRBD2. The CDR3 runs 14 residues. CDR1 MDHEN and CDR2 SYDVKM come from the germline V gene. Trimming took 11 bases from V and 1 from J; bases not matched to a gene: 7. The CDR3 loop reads CAVRGGVRTDTQYF. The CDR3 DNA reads TGTGCCGTACGCGGGGGGGTTCGCACAGATACGCAGTATTTT.

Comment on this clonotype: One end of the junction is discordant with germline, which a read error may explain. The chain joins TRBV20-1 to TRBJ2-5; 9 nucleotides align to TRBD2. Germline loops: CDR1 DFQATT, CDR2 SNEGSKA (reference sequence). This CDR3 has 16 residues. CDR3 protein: CSARAGEGLAVETQYF. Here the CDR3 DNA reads TGCAGTGCCAGAGCCGGTGAGGGACTAGCAGTAGAGACCCAGTACTTC.

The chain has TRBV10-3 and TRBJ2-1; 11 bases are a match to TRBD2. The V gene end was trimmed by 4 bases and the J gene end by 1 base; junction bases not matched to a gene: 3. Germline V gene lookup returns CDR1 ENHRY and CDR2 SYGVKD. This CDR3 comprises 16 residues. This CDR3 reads CAISGIAGGSYNEQFF. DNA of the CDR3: TGTGCCATCAGTGGTATAGCGGGGGGGTCCTACAATGAGCAGTTCTTC.

CDR3 DNA: TGTGCCATCAGTGACGATGCCTACAATGAGCAGTTCTTC. This encodes CAISDDAYNEQFF. The chain combines TRBV10-3 with TRBJ2-1, with D uncertain. CDR1 and CDR2 from the germline V gene are ENHRY and SYGVKD. This CDR3 has 13 amino acids. Trimming removed 3 bases from V and 2 bases from J, with 5 bases in between.

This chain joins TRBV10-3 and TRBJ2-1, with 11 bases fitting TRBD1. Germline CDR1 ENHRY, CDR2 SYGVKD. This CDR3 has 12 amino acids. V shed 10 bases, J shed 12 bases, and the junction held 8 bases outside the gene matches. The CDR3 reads CATSGTGGGQFF. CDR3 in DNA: TGTGCCACATCCGGGACAGGGGGAGGGCAGTTCTTC.

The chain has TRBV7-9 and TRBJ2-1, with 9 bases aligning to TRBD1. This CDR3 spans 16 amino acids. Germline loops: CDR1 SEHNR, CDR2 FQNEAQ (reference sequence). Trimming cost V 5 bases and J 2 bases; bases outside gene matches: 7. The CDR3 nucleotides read TGTGCCAGCAGCCCATCAAGGACAGGGGCCTACAATGAGCAGTTCTTC. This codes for CASSPSRTGAYNEQFF. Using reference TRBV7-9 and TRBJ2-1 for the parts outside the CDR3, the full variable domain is DTGVSQNPRHKITKRGQNVTFRCDPISEHNRLYWYRQTLGQGPEFLTYFQNEAQLEKSRLLSDRFSAERPKGSFSTLEIQRTEQGDSAMYLCASSPSRTGAYNEQFFGPGTRLTVL.

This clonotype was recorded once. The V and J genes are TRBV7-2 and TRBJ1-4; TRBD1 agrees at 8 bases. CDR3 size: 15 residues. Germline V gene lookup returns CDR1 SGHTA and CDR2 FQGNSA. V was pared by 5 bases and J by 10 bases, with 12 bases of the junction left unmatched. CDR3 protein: CASSPRVRQGAKLFF. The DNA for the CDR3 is TGTGCCAGCAGCCCCAGGGTGAGGCAGGGGGCAAAACTGTTTTTT.

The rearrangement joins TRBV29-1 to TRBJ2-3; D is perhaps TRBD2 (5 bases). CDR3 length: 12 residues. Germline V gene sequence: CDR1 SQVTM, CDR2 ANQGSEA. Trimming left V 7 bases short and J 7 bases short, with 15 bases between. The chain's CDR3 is CSADLDYNTQYF. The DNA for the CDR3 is TGCAGCGCTGACCTCGACTACAATACGCAGTATTTT.

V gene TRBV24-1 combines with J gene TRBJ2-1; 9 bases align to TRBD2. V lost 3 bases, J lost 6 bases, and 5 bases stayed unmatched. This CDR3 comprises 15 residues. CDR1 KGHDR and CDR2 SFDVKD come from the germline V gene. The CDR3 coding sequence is TGTGCCACCAGTGATGCGGGAGGGCTCGGCAATGAGCAGTTCTTC. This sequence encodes CATSDAGGLGNEQFF.

The CDR3 region is CANDRDRGRDEQFF. In DNA form, the CDR3 reads TGTGCCAACGACCGGGACAGGGGAAGGGATGAGCAGTTCTTC. This sequence joins TRBV24-1 and TRBJ2-1; 10 nucleotides agree with TRBD1. The V and J ends lost 11 bases and 8 bases, in that order; junction bases with no gene match: 11. The CDR3 extends over 14 amino acids. Germline V lookup: CDR1 KGHDR, CDR2 SFDVKD.

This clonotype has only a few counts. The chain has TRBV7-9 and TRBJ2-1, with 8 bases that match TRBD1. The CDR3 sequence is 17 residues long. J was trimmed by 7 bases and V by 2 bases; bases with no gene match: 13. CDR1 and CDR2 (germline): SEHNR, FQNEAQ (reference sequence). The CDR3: CASSLRAWTGRWNEQFF. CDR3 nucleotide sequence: TGTGCCAGCAGCTTAAGGGCCTGGACAGGGCGTTGGAATGAGCAGTTCTTC.

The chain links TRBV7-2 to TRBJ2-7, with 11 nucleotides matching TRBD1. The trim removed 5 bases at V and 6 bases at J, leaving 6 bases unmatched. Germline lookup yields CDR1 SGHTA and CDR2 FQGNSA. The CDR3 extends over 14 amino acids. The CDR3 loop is CASSLGTGGAEQYF. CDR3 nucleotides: TGTGCCAGCAGCCTAGGGACAGGGGGAGCCGAGCAGTACTTC.

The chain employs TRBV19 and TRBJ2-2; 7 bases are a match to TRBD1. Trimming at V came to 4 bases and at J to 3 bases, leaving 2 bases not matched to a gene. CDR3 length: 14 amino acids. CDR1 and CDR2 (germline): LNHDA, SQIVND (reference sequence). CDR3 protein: CASSTGQHTGELFF. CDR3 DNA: TGTGCCAGTAGTACGGGACAGCACACCGGGGAGCTGTTTTTT.

The DNA of the CDR3 is TGTGCCAGCGAGAACGGGGCAACCACAGATACGCAGTATTTT. The encoded protein is CASENGATTDTQYF. The chain employs TRBV6-1 and TRBJ2-3; D is perhaps TRBD1 or TRBD2 (5 bases each). V dropped 8 bases and J dropped 2 bases, with 14 bases sitting between them. Germline loops: CDR1 MNHNS, CDR2 SASEGT. The CDR3 extends over 14 amino acids.

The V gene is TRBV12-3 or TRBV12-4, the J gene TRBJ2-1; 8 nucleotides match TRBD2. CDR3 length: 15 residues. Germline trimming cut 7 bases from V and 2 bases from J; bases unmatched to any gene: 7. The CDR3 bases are TGTGCCAGCAACCCAGCGGGGGTACCCTACAATGAGCAGTTCTTC. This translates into CASNPAGVPYNEQFF.

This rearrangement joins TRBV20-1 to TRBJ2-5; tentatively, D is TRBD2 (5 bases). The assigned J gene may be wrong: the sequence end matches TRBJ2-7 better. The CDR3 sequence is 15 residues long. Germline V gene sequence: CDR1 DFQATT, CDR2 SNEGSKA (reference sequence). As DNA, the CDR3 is TGCAGTGCTAGAGATTTGCCGGCGGGCAGGCACGAGCAGTACTTC. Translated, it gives CSARDLPAGRHEQYF.

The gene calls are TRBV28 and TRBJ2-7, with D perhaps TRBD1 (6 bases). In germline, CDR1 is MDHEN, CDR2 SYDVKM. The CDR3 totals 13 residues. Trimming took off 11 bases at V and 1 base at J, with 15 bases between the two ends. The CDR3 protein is CASLGDKSYEQYF. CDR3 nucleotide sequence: TGTGCCTCACTCGGGGACAAGTCCTACGAGCAGTACTTC.

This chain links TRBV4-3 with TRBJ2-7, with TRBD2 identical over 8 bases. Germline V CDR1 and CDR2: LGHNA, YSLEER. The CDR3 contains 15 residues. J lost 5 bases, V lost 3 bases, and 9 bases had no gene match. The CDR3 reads CASSHHRREGNEQYF. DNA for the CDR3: TGCGCCAGCAGCCACCATCGCCGGGAGGGCAACGAGCAGTACTTC.

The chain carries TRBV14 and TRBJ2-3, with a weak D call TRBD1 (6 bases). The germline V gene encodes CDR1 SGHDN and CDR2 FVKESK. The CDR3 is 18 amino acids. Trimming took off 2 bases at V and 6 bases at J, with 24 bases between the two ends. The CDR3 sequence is CASSQFLHRDNAPDTQYF. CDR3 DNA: TGTGCCAGCAGCCAATTTCTCCACCGGGACAACGCCCCGGATACGCAGTATTTT.

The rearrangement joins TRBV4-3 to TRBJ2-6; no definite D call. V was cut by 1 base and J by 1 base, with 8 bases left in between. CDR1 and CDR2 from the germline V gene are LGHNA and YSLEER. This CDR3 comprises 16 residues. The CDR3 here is CASSQAVRSGANVLTF. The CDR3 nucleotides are TGCGCCAGCAGCCAAGCTGTACGGTCTGGGGCCAACGTCCTGACTTTC.

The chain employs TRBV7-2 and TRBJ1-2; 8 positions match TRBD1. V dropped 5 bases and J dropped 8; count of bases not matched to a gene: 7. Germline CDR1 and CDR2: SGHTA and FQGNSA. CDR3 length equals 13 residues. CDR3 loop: CASSQDRVWGYTF. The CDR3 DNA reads TGTGCCAGCAGCCAGGACAGGGTATGGGGCTACACCTTC.

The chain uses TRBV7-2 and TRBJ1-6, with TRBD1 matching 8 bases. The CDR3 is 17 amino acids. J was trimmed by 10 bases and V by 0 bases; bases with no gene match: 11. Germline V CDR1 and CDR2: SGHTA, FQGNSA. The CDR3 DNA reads TGTGCCAGCAGCTTAGCGACAGGGGTAAGCGGCCGATCACCCCTCCACTTT. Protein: CASSLATGVSGRSPLHF.

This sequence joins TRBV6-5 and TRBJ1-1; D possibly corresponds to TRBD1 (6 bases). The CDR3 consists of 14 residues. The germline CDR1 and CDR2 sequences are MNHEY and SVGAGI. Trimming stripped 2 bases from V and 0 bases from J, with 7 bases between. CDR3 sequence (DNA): TGTGCCAGCAGTTACCGGACAGTGAACACTGAAGCTTTCTTT. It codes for CASSYRTVNTEAFF.

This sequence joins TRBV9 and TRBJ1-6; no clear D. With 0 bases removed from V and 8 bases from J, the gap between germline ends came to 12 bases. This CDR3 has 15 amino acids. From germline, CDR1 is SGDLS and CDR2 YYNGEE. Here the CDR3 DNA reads TGTGCCAGCAGCGTAGCCCCGAATCGGGATTCACCCCTCCACTTT. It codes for CASSVAPNRDSPLHF.

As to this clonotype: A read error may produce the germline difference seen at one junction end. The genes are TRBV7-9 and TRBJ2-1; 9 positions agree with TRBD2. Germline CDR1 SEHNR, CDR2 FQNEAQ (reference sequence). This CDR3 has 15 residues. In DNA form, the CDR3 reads TGTGCCAGCAGCCAAGGGACTAGCTGGTCCAGTGAGCTGTTCTTC. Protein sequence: CASSQGTSWSSELFF.

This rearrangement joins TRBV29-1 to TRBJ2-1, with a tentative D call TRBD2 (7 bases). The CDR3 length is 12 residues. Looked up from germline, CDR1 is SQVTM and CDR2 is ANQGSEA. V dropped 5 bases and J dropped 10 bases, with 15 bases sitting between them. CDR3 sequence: CSVRNGGPEQFF. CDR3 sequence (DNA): TGCAGCGTTAGGAACGGGGGGCCGGAGCAGTTCTTC.

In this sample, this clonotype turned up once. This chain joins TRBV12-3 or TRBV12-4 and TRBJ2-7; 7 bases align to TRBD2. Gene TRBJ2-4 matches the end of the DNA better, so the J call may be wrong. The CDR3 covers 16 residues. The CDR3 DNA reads TGTGCCAGCAGTTTTGGGCGGGGGTCGACCAAAAACATTCAGTACTTC. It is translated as CASSFGRGSTKNIQYF.